This note documents a single TCR beta chain sequence. The antigen is not known. The V and J ends lost 2 bases and 9 bases, in that order; junction bases with no gene match: 17. Germline CDR1 SEHNR, CDR2 FQNEAQ (reference sequence). The CDR3 runs to 18 residues. This record belongs to a study of beta chain features in type 1 diabetes. Study information: Across every sample, around 98 million sorted cells were examined in total.

All of the isolated RNA was reverse transcribed, so expressed TCRB transcripts were sequenced. The assay was immunoSEQ multiplex PCR, and TCRdb's table has in-frame clones only and misses some. The sample lists 400,000 to 550,000 clones; about an eighth were seen once. Findings and caveats of the study: Lower insertion and higher deletion counts appeared at VDJ junctions in type 1 diabetes patients. The naive, central memory and Treg TCRB repertoires looked more alike in patients than they did in healthy donors.

This clonotype was obtained from a woman aged 18-30 years in good health. Sequencing was done on a sample of naive CD4+ T cells from blood. The rearrangement links TRBV7-9 to TRBJ2-1; 9 positions match TRBD2. Here the CDR3 reads CASSLNSNLAGALGEQFF. DNA of the CDR3: TGTGCCAGCAGCTTAAATTCGAATTTAGCGGGAGCTTTGGGTGAGCAGTTCTTC.